Listed below are T cell receptor beta chains from one sample, sequenced in a study of blood T cell repertoires in COVID-19. Profiling relied on immunoSEQ multiplex PCR, and the TCRdb table lists in-frame clones only, not all of them. The table includes about 180,000 clones, 88% detected once. The specimen was PBMCs or T cells enriched from blood (not recorded which). The receptor source for this set is a woman between 18 and 30 years old who had recovered from COVID-19. Both conserved end residues are part of each CDR3. Each record gives: V gene, J gene, CDR3 protein.

v_gene: TRBV19; j_gene: TRBJ1-2; CDR3aa: CASSIPPGGYTF
v_gene: TRBV28; j_gene: TRBJ1-5; CDR3aa: CASLGRNQPQHF
v_gene: TRBV11-2; j_gene: TRBJ2-1; CDR3aa: CASSWAGSSYNEQFF
v_gene: TRBV7-6; j_gene: TRBJ1-2; CDR3aa: CASSSGDGGAYGYTF
v_gene: TRBV6-2/TRBV6-3; j_gene: TRBJ2-7; CDR3aa: CASSLGLQSYEQYF
v_gene: TRBV6-5; j_gene: TRBJ1-5; CDR3aa: CASRLDSNNQPQHF
v_gene: TRBV5-1; j_gene: TRBJ1-1; CDR3aa: CASSSTGSTEAFF
v_gene: TRBV4-2; j_gene: TRBJ1-1; CDR3aa: CASSQDRVRSAFF
v_gene: TRBV19; j_gene: TRBJ1-5; CDR3aa: CASSIEMAGVQPQHF
v_gene: TRBV2; j_gene: TRBJ2-5; CDR3aa: CASTKTGTGETQYF
v_gene: TRBV5-1; j_gene: TRBJ2-2; CDR3aa: CASSLDTGANGELFF
v_gene: TRBV10-3; j_gene: TRBJ1-1; CDR3aa: CAISEEGAATEAFF
v_gene: TRBV4-1; j_gene: TRBJ2-1; CDR3aa: CASSLKLAGEWSSYNEQFF
v_gene: TRBV6-6; j_gene: TRBJ1-1; CDR3aa: CASSYTGETKPEAFF
v_gene: TRBV7-2; j_gene: TRBJ1-4; CDR3aa: CASSLPGTGREKLFF